Listed below are T cell receptor beta chains from one sample, sequenced in a study of shared clonotypes between healthy human individuals. Sequencing was performed with immunoSEQ multiplex PCR; in TCRdb, only in-frame clones are kept and a portion is missing. The repertoire holds about 1.5 million clones, with approximately 98% as singletons. Sample: naive CD4+ T cells sorted from blood. These receptors were collected from a man aged 25-45 years in good health. Each CDR3 is given with its conserved first and last residue. D genes are given only for firm matches. Clone size is given for some rows only: seen once, a few or many times, or a class if the clone is expanded.

abundance: -
j_gene: TRBJ2-3
d_gene: TRBD2
v_gene: TRBV27
CDR3aa: CASSPGIAGSTDTQYF
CDR3nt: TGTGCCAGCAGTCCCGGAATAGCGGGAAGCACAGATACGCAGTATTTT

abundance: -
j_gene: TRBJ2-1
d_gene: -
v_gene: TRBV18
CDR3aa: CASSPRADPFNEQFF
CDR3nt: TGTGCCAGCTCACCGCGAGCAGATCCCTTCAATGAGCAGTTCTTC

abundance: -
j_gene: TRBJ2-1
d_gene: TRBD2
v_gene: TRBV10-3
CDR3aa: CAISFGLAGDTYNEQFF
CDR3nt: TGTGCCATCAGCTTCGGACTAGCGGGAGACACCTACAATGAGCAGTTCTTC

abundance: -
j_gene: TRBJ2-5
d_gene: TRBD1
v_gene: TRBV5-1
CDR3aa: CARGQGDQETQYF
CDR3nt: TGCGCCAGAGGACAGGGGGATCAAGAGACCCAGTACTTC

abundance: -
j_gene: TRBJ2-1
d_gene: -
v_gene: TRBV7-2
CDR3aa: CASSLRKTEQFF
CDR3nt: TGTGCCAGCAGCCTCCGCAAAACTGAGCAGTTCTTC

abundance: -
j_gene: TRBJ2-7
d_gene: -
v_gene: TRBV27
CDR3aa: CASSLDFSYEQYF
CDR3nt: TGTGCCAGCAGTTTGGACTTCTCCTACGAGCAGTACTTC

abundance: -
j_gene: TRBJ2-5
d_gene: -
v_gene: TRBV4-1
CDR3aa: CASSQEGSVETQYF
CDR3nt: TGCGCCAGCAGCCAAGAGGGTTCAGTTGAGACCCAGTACTTC

abundance: -
j_gene: TRBJ2-7
d_gene: -
v_gene: TRBV28
CDR3aa: CASSQEAVEQYF
CDR3nt: TGTGCCAGCAGCCAAGAGGCGGTCGAGCAGTACTTC

abundance: -
j_gene: TRBJ2-5
d_gene: TRBD1
v_gene: TRBV5-1
CDR3aa: CASTPKGQLQETQYF
CDR3nt: TGCGCCAGCACCCCCAAGGGACAGCTCCAAGAGACCCAGTACTTC

abundance: -
j_gene: TRBJ1-5
d_gene: -
v_gene: TRBV5-6
CDR3aa: CASSSRLSVPTSNQPQHF
CDR3nt: TGTGCCAGCAGCTCCCGTCTGTCGGTACCTACTAGCAATCAGCCCCAGCATTTT

abundance: -
j_gene: TRBJ2-2
d_gene: TRBD1
v_gene: TRBV19
CDR3aa: CASRKMTGFANTGELFF
CDR3nt: TGTGCCAGTAGGAAGATGACAGGGTTCGCGAACACCGGGGAGCTGTTTTTT

abundance: -
j_gene: TRBJ1-5
d_gene: -
v_gene: TRBV7-2
CDR3aa: CASQGNSNQPQHF
CDR3nt: TGTGCCAGTCAGGGGAATAGCAATCAGCCCCAGCATTTT

abundance: -
j_gene: TRBJ2-7
d_gene: TRBD1
v_gene: TRBV6-6
CDR3aa: CASSYTRDRVHEQYF
CDR3nt: TGTGCCAGCAGTTACACCCGGGACAGGGTCCACGAGCAGTACTTC

abundance: -
j_gene: TRBJ2-1
d_gene: TRBD2
v_gene: TRBV11-2
CDR3aa: CASSVGTSGRNEQFF
CDR3nt: TGTGCCAGCAGCGTTGGGACTAGCGGGAGGAATGAGCAGTTCTTC

abundance: once
j_gene: TRBJ2-2
d_gene: -
v_gene: TRBV11-3
CDR3aa: CASSPSSGELFF
CDR3nt: TGTGCCAGCAGCCCTAGCTCCGGGGAGCTGTTTTTT

abundance: -
j_gene: TRBJ1-2
d_gene: -
v_gene: TRBV28
CDR3aa: CASRETVPSNYGYTF
CDR3nt: TGTGCCAGCAGAGAAACGGTGCCTTCGAACTATGGCTACACCTTC